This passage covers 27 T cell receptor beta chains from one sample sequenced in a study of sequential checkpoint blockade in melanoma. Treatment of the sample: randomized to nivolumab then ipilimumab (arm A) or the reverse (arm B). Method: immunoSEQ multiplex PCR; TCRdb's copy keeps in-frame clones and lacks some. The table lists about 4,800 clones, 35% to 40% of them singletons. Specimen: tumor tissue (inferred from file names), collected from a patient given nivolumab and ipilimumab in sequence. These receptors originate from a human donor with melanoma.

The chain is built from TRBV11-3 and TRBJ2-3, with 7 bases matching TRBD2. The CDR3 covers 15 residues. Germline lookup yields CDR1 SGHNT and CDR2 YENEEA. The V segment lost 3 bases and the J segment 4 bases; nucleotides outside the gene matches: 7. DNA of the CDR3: TGTGCCAGCAGCTTCCGACTAGCTGCCTCAGATACGCAGTATTTT. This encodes CASSFRLAASDTQYF.

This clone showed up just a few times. As DNA, the CDR3 is TGTGCCAGCAGCAAGGGACAGCTCAACTATGGCTACACCTTC. Its protein product is CASSKGQLNYGYTF. The rearrangement joins TRBV11-3 to TRBJ1-2; TRBD1 matches at 7 bases. V lost 5 bases to trimming and J lost 2 bases; unmatched junction nucleotides: 5. The CDR3 totals 14 residues. Per germline, CDR1 SGHNT and CDR2 YENEEA.

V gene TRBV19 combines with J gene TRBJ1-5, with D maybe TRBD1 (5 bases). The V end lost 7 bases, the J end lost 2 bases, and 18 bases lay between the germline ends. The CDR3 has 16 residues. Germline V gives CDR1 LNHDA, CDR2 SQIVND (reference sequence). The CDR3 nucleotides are TGTGCCAGTAAACCTCCAGAGGGGTGGGGCAATCAGCCCCAGCATTTT. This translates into CASKPPEGWGNQPQHF.

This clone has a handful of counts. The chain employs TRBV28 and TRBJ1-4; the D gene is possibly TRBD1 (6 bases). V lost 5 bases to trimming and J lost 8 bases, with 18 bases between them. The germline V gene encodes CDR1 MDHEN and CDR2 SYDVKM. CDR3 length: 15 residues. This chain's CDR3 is CASSPTGGQREKLFF. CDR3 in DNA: TGTGCCAGCAGTCCGACAGGTGGGCAACGAGAAAAACTGTTTTTT.

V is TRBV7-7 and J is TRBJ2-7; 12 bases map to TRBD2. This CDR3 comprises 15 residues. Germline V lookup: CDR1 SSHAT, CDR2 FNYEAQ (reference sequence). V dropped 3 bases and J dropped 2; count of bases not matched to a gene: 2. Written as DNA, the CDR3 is TGTGCCAGCAGCTTGTCTAGCGGGAGGGCCTACGAGCAGTACTTC. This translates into CASSLSSGRAYEQYF.

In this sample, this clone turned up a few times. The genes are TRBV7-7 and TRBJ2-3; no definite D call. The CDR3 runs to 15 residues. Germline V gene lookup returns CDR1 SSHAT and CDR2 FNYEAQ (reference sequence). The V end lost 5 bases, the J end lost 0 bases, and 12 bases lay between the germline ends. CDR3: CASSPRTRSTDTQYF. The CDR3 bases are TGTGCCAGCAGCCCCCGAACGCGGAGCACAGATACGCAGTATTTT.

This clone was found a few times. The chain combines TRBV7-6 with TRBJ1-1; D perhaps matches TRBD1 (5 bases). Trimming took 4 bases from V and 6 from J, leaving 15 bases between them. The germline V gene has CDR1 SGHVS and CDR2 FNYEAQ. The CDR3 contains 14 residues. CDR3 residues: CASSWDPLSSEAFF. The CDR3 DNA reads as TGTGCCAGCAGCTGGGACCCACTTTCTTCTGAAGCTTTCTTT.

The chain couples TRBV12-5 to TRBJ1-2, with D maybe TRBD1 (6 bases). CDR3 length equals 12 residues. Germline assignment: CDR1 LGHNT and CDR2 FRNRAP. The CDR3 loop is CASTPGGSGYTF. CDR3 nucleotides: TGTGCCAGCACCCCCGGGGGCAGTGGCTACACCTTC. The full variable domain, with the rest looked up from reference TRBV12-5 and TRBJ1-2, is DARVTQTPRHKVTEMGQEVTMRCQPILGHNTVFWYRQTMMQGLELLAYFRNRAPLDDSGMPKDRFSAEMPDATLATLKIQPSEPRDSAVYFCASTPGGSGYTFGSGTRLTVV.

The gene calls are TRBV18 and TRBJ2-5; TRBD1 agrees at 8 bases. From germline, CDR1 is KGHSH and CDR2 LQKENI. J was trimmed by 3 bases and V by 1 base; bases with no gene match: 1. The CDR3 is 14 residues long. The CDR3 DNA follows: TGTGCCAGCTCACCACAACAGGGGGAAGAGACCCAGTACTTC. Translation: CASSPQQGEETQYF. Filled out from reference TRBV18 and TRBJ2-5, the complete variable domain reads NAGVMQNPRHLVRRRGQEARLRCSPMKGHSHVYWYRQLPEEGLKFMVYLQKENIIDESGMPKERFSAEFPKEGPSILRIQQVVRGDSAAYFCASSPQQGEETQYFGPGTRLLVL.

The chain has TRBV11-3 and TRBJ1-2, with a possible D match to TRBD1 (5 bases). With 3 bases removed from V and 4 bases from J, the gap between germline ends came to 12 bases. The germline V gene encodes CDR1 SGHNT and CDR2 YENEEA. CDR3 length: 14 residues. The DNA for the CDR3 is TGTGCCAGCAGCTTGGAAGTAGGGGCCTATGGCTACACCTTC. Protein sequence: CASSLEVGAYGYTF.

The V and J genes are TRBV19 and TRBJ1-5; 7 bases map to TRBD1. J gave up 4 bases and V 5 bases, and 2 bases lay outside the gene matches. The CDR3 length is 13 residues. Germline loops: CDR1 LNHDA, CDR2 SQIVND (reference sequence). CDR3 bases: TGTGCCAGTAGTGGGACAGCGAATCAGCCCCAGCATTTT. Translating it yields CASSGTANQPQHF.

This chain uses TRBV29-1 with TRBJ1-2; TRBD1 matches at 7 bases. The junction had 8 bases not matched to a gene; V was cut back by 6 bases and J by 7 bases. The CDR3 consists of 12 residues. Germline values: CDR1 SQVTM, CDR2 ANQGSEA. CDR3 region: CSVETGRSGYTF. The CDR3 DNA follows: TGCAGCGTAGAGACAGGGAGGTCTGGCTACACCTTC.

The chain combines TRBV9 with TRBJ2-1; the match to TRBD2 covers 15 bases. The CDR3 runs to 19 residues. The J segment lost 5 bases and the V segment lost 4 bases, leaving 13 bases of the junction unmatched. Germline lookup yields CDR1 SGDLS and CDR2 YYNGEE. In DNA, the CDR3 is TGTGCCAGCAGCAGATCTAATCGGGGACTAGCGGGAGGCAACAATGAGCAGTTCTTC. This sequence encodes CASSRSNRGLAGGNNEQFF.

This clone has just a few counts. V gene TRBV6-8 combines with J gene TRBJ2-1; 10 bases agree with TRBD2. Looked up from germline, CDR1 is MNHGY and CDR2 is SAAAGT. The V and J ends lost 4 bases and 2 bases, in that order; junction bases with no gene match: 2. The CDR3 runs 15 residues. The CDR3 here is CASSFGLAAYNEQFF. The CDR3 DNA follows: TGTGCCAGCAGTTTTGGACTAGCGGCCTACAATGAGCAGTTCTTC.

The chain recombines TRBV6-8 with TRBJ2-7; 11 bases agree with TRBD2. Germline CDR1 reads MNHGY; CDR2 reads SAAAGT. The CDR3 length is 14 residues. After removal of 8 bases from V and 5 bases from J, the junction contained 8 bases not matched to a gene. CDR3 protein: CASVKLAGANEQYF. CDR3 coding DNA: TGTGCCAGCGTTAAACTAGCGGGAGCCAACGAGCAGTACTTC.

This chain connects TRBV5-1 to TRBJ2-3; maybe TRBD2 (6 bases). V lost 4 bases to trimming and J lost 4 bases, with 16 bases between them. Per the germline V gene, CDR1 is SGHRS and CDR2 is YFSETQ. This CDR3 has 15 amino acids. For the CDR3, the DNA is TGCGCCAGCAGCAAAGGGACTCTTGCGGCAGATACGCAGTATTTT. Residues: CASSKGTLAADTQYF.

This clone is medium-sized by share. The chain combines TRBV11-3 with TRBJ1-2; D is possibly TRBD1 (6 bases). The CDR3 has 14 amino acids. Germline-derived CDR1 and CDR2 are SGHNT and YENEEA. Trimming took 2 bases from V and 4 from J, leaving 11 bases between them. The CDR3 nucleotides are TGTGCCAGCAGCTTAAACGGACAGAGCTATGGCTACACCTTC. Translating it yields CASSLNGQSYGYTF.

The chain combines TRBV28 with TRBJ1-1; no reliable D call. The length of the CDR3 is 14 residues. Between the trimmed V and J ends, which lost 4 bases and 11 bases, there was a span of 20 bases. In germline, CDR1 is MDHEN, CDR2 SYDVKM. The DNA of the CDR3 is TGTGCCAGCAGTTCTGGGCGAACCAACAGTTGGGCTTTCTTT. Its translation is CASSSGRTNSWAFF. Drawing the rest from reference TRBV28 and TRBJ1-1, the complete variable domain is DVKVTQSSRYLVKRTGEKVFLECVQDMDHENMFWYRQDPGLGLRLIYFSYDVKMKEKGDIPEGYSVSREKKERFSLILESASTNQTSMYLCASSSGRTNSWAFFGQGTRLTVV.

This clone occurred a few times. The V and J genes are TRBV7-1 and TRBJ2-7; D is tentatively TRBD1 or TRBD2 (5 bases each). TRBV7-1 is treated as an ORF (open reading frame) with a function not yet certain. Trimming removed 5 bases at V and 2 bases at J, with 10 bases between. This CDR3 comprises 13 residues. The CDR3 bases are TGTGCCAGCAGCGTGGGACGGACCTACGAGCAGTACTTC. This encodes CASSVGRTYEQYF.

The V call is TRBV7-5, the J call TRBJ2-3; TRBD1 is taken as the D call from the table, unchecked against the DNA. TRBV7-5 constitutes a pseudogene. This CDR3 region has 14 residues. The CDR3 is CASSLGRNTDTQYF. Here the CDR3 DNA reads TGTGCCAGCAGCTTGGGCCGAAACACAGATACGCAGTATTTT.

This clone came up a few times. The CDR3 sequence: CASSLEGLPNNEQFF. The CDR3 bases are TGTGCCAGCAGCTTAGAAGGACTACCCAACAATGAGCAGTTCTTC. V gene TRBV11-3 combines with J gene TRBJ2-1; possibly TRBD2 for D (6 bases). The V and J ends lost 0 bases and 5 bases respectively, with 11 bases between them. Germline CDR1 reads SGHNT; CDR2 reads YENEEA. The CDR3 is 15 amino acids.

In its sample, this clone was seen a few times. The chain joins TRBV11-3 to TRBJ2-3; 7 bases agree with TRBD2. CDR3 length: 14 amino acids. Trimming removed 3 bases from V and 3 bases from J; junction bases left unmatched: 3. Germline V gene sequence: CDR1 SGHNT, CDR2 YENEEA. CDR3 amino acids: CASSLWGGTDTQYF. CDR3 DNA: TGTGCCAGCAGCTTGTGGGGAGGGACAGATACGCAGTATTTT. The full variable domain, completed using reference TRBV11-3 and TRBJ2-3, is EAGVVQSPRYKIIEKKQPVAFWCNPISGHNTLYWYLQNLGQGPELLIRYENEEAVDDSQLPKDRFSAERLKGVDSTLKIQPAELGDSAVYLCASSLWGGTDTQYFGPGTRLTVL.

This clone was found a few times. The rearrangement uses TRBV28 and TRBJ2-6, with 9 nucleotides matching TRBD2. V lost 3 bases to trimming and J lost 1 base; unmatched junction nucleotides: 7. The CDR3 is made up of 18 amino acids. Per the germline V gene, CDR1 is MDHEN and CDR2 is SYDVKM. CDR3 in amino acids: CASSLGGRVLSGANVLTF. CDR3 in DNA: TGTGCCAGCAGTTTGGGCGGGAGGGTTCTTTCTGGGGCCAACGTCCTGACTTTC.

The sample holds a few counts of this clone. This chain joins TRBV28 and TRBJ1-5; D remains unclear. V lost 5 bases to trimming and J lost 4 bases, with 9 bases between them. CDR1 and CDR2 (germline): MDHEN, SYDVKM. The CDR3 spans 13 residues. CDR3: CASSPMVNQPQHF. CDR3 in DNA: TGTGCCAGCAGTCCTATGGTAAATCAGCCCCAGCATTTT. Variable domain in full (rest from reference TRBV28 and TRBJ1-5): DVKVTQSSRYLVKRTGEKVFLECVQDMDHENMFWYRQDPGLGLRLIYFSYDVKMKEKGDIPEGYSVSREKKERFSLILESASTNQTSMYLCASSPMVNQPQHFGDGTRLSIL.

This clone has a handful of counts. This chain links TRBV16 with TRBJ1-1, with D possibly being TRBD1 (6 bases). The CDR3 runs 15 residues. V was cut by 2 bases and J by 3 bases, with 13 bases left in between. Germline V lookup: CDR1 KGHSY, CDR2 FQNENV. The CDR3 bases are TGTGCCAGCAGCCAAATTCGGACAGAGCACACTGAAGCTTTCTTT. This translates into CASSQIRTEHTEAFF.

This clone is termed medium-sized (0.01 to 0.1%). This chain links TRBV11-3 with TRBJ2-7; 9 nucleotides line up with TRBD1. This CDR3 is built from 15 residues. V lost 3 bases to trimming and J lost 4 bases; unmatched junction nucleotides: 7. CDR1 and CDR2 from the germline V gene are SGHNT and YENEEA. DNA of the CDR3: TGTGCCAGCAGCTTTACAGGGGGCGCGAAATACGAGCAGTACTTC. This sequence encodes CASSFTGGAKYEQYF.

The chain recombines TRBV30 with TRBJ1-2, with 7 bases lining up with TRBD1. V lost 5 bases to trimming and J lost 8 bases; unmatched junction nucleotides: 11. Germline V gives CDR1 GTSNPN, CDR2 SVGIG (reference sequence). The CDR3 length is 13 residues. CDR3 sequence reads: CAWARGWSEGYTF. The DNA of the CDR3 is TGTGCCTGGGCCAGGGGGTGGTCCGAGGGCTACACCTTC.